This T cell receptor (beta chain) appears in the sequencing data of a study of long-term antiretroviral therapy in people with HIV. Study-level results: Clonotypes expanded prior to ART showed repertoire dominance at all sampled time points. Blood in the study was drawn between the mid-2000s and the late 2010s, possibly under older ART regimens, which may be less effective than current ones. An increase in diversity followed ART, yet levels stayed below transplant donor controls.

The CDR3 is 15 residues long. Losses at the gene ends were 2 bases for V and 7 bases for J; bases not matched to a gene: 4. Germline V CDR1 and CDR2: SGHDT, YYEEEE. At survey level, the immunoSEQ assay was run in its v3.0 version. Sequencing set out to capture roughly 35,000-50,000 T-cell genomes per sample. Measured with immunoSEQ multiplex PCR; TCRdb has only the in-frame clones, and not every one. The sample lists 6,400 or so clones; around 73% were seen once. About this clone: Its target is unknown.

Sequenced material: unsorted PBMCs, taken 0.2 years after starting antiretroviral therapy. This chain connects TRBV5-6 to TRBJ2-2; 11 bases match TRBD1. The TCR originated in a man aged 35 to 55 with HIV. This chain's CDR3 is CASSFRTGGIGELFF. In DNA, the CDR3 is TGTGCCAGCAGCTTTAGGACAGGGGGCATCGGGGAGCTGTTTTTT.